These 21 T cell receptor beta chains share one sample of origin, sequenced in a study of Tregs in tolerant kidney transplant recipients (dated by TCRdb to about 2019). Library preparation was by the immunoSEQ multiplex PCR assay. TCRdb carries this immuneACCESS record with in-frame sequences only. Its versions omit some clonotypes, under half of them owing to an unresolved V gene in the studies checked, with the rest unexplained. The sample profile shows 75,000 to 100,000 clones; approximately 93% of them were found once. Approximately 1.5% of the sample is held by the ten biggest clonotypes. The transplants used related donors with nonmyeloablative bone marrow transplantation, and mixed chimerism in the human trials was transient. Sequenced here: CD4+ T cells from blood (PBMCs), sampled 12 months after the transplant. These receptor sequences come from a human patient who received a combined kidney and bone marrow transplant. Once a transplant has taken place, some T cells may be donor derived.

The chain employs TRBV7-7 and TRBJ2-2; TRBD1 matches 7 bases. The germline gives CDR1 SSHAT, CDR2 FNYEAQ (reference sequence). The J segment lost 0 bases and the V segment lost 5 bases, leaving 6 bases of the junction unmatched. CDR3 length: 16 amino acids. The CDR3 spells CASSLAQGPNTGELFF. CDR3 DNA: TGTGCCAGCAGCCTGGCACAGGGGCCGAACACCGGGGAGCTGTTTTTT.

The chain combines TRBV7-2 with TRBJ1-3, with 7 nucleotides matching TRBD1. The CDR3 covers 15 residues. J gave up 0 bases and V 4 bases, and 3 bases lay outside the gene matches. Per germline, CDR1 SGHTA and CDR2 FQGNSA. The CDR3 DNA is TGTGCCAGCAGCTCGACAGGGATCTCTGGAAACACCATATATTTT. Translating gives CASSSTGISGNTIYF.

The chain couples TRBV29-1 to TRBJ2-7, with 7 bases matching TRBD1. With 2 bases clipped from V and 5 bases from J, the junction kept 3 bases outside the gene matches. The CDR3 contains 12 residues. Germline V gives CDR1 SQVTM, CDR2 ANQGSEA. This CDR3 is CSVELGGNEQYF. CDR3 sequence (DNA): TGCAGCGTTGAATTAGGGGGCAACGAGCAGTACTTC.

The chain is built from TRBV5-1 and TRBJ2-3, with D perhaps TRBD2 (6 bases). The CDR3 extends over 16 amino acids. Looked up from germline, CDR1 is SGHRS and CDR2 is YFSETQ. V was pared by 4 bases and J by 3 bases, with 18 bases between. CDR3 residues: CASSIGTHRGTDTQYF. CDR3 DNA: TGCGCCAGCAGCATTGGGACTCACAGAGGGACAGATACGCAGTATTTT. The whole variable domain, filled in from reference TRBV5-1 and TRBJ2-3, reads KAGVTQTPRYLIKTRGQQVTLSCSPISGHRSVSWYQQTPGQGLQFLFEYFSETQRNKGNFPGRFSGRQFSNSRSEMNVSTLELGDSALYLCASSIGTHRGTDTQYFGPGTRLTVL.

V gene TRBV7-2 combines with J gene TRBJ2-5, with 7 bases aligning to TRBD2. Germline-derived CDR1 and CDR2 are SGHTA and FQGNSA. V dropped 6 bases and J dropped 3; count of bases not matched to a gene: 7. There are 14 residues in the CDR3. Here the CDR3 reads CASRERGGEETQYF. For the CDR3, the DNA is TGTGCCAGCAGGGAACGTGGGGGGGAAGAGACCCAGTACTTC.

The chain couples TRBV19 to TRBJ1-1, with D maybe TRBD1 (5 bases). Trimming removed 7 bases from V and 0 bases from J, with 15 bases in between. There are 15 residues in the CDR3. Germline-derived CDR1 and CDR2 are LNHDA and SQIVND (reference sequence). In nucleotides, the CDR3 is TGTGCCAGTACCCTAGACAGTGGGGTGAACACTGAAGCTTTCTTT. This gives the protein CASTLDSGVNTEAFF.

This chain connects TRBV5-4 to TRBJ1-4; TRBD1 agrees at 7 bases. V lost 4 bases and J lost 4; bases outside the gene matches: 4. Germline CDR1 SGHNT, CDR2 YYREEE (reference sequence). The CDR3 is made up of 14 amino acids. CDR3 in amino acids: CASSKTGNNEKLFF. The CDR3, as DNA: TGTGCCAGCAGCAAGACAGGGAATAATGAAAAACTGTTTTTT.

The chain carries TRBV7-8 and TRBJ2-7, with 8 bases matching TRBD1. Germline CDR1 SGHVS, CDR2 FQNEAQ. The CDR3 consists of 14 residues. J was trimmed by 6 bases and V by 5 bases; bases with no gene match: 9. CDR3 sequence reads: CASSARPGTGEQYF. In nucleotides, the CDR3 is TGTGCCAGCAGCGCCCGGCCCGGGACAGGCGAGCAGTACTTC.

Remarks on this clone: Other nucleotide sequences in the sample specify the same CDR3. This chain joins TRBV30 and TRBJ1-6, with TRBD1 matching 7 bases. This CDR3 is built from 12 residues. The junction had 3 bases not matched to a gene; V was cut back by 5 bases and J by 8 bases. CDR1 and CDR2 (germline): GTSNPN, SVGIG (reference sequence). The CDR3, as DNA: TGTGCCTGGGGGACAGCTTATTCACCCCTCCACTTT. Amino acid sequence: CAWGTAYSPLHF.

The chain couples TRBV7-2 to TRBJ1-4, with 7 nucleotides matching TRBD1. This CDR3 comprises 15 residues. Germline V gives CDR1 SGHTA, CDR2 FQGNSA. The trim removed 4 bases at V and 5 bases at J, leaving 7 bases unmatched. CDR3 region: CASSSGQRINEKLFF. For the CDR3, the DNA is TGTGCCAGCAGCTCGGGACAGCGAATAAATGAAAAACTGTTTTTT.

The genes are TRBV6-6 and TRBJ1-5, with 8 bases matching TRBD1. The V segment lost 6 bases and the J segment 4 bases; nucleotides outside the gene matches: 11. This CDR3 spans 16 amino acids. Germline V gives CDR1 MNHNY, CDR2 SVGAGI (reference sequence). For the CDR3, the DNA is TGTGCCAGCAGAAAAAACAGGGGGGGGTGGAATCAGCCCCAGCATTTT. Protein sequence: CASRKNRGGWNQPQHF.

The chain joins TRBV6-6 to TRBJ1-4; D is unresolved. Germline loops: CDR1 MNHNY, CDR2 SVGAGI (reference sequence). V was clipped by 5 bases and J by 7 bases, with 14 bases between them. The CDR3 has 14 amino acids. The CDR3 spells CASSPRLGSEKLFF. The CDR3 DNA reads as TGTGCCAGCAGTCCCCGATTGGGGAGTGAAAAACTGTTTTTT.

The V gene is TRBV29-1, the J gene TRBJ2-7; 7 bases fit TRBD1. V gave up 0 bases and J gave up 6 bases; unmatched junction bases: 11. Germline V gene sequence: CDR1 SQVTM, CDR2 ANQGSEA. The CDR3 contains 15 residues. CDR3 loop: CSVEDPVTGTSEQYF. For the CDR3, the DNA is TGCAGCGTTGAAGATCCCGTGACAGGGACCTCCGAGCAGTACTTC.

J is TRBJ1-5 and V is TRBV28; 7 nucleotides line up with TRBD1. The V segment lost 7 bases and the J segment 0 bases; nucleotides outside the gene matches: 27. Germline V gene data show CDR1 as MDHEN and CDR2 as SYDVKM. This CDR3 has 22 amino acids. The CDR3 DNA follows: TGTGCCAGCAATTGGATTTTGTCTACGGACAGGCGACACTATTATAGCAATCAGCCCCAGCATTTT. This sequence encodes CASNWILSTDRRHYYSNQPQHF.

In nucleotides, the CDR3 is TGTGCCAGCAGCCACCATCGGGAGTGGTCCTACAATGAGCAGTTCTTC. Its protein is CASSHHREWSYNEQFF. The V gene is TRBV5-6, the J gene TRBJ2-1, with D tentatively TRBD2 (6 bases). Germline V gene data show CDR1 as SGHDT and CDR2 as YYEEEE. Trimming pared 4 bases from V and 1 base from J, leaving 15 bases between. There are 16 residues in the CDR3.

V is TRBV2 and J is TRBJ2-2; TRBD2 matches 9 bases. CDR1 is SNHLY, CDR2 FYNNEI, per germline. Trimming removed 6 bases from V and 5 bases from J; junction bases left unmatched: 10. CDR3 length: 16 amino acids. The CDR3 spells CASRAPAGGGTGELFF. In DNA form, the CDR3 reads TGTGCCAGCAGGGCACCAGCGGGGGGCGGGACCGGGGAGCTGTTTTTT.

The genes are TRBV9 and TRBJ2-1, with D tentatively TRBD2 (5 bases). The CDR3 sequence is 16 residues long. Germline CDR1 reads SGDLS; CDR2 reads YYNGEE. Between the trimmed V and J ends, which lost 0 bases and 2 bases, there was a span of 12 bases. The CDR3 coding sequence is TGTGCCAGCAGCGTAGAAACGGGGAGACCCTACAATGAGCAGTTCTTC. The encoded protein is CASSVETGRPYNEQFF.

The chain is built from TRBV27 and TRBJ2-7; 8 bases match TRBD2. CDR3 length: 15 amino acids. Germline V gene data show CDR1 as MNHEY and CDR2 as SMNVEV (reference sequence). V lost 5 bases, J lost 5 bases, and 11 bases stayed unmatched. The CDR3 DNA reads as TGTGCCAGCAGTGGGCTGGGACTAGTGTCCCACGAGCAGTACTTC. Translation gives CASSGLGLVSHEQYF.

CDR3 amino acids: CASSPPGFHYNEQFF. CDR3 coding DNA: TGTGCCAGCAGCCCCCCGGGTTTTCACTACAATGAGCAGTTCTTC. The rearrangement joins TRBV7-9 to TRBJ2-1; D is undetermined. The V and J ends lost 5 bases and 3 bases respectively, with 14 bases between them. Germline V gene lookup returns CDR1 SEHNR and CDR2 FQNEAQ (reference sequence). The CDR3 length is 15 residues.

In nucleotides, the CDR3 is TGTGCCAGCAGCTTGCGGCGGGACTCAGAGACCCAGTACTTC. Translation: CASSLRRDSETQYF. The gene calls are TRBV7-9 and TRBJ2-5, with D tentatively TRBD2 (6 bases). In germline, CDR1 is SEHNR, CDR2 FQNEAQ (reference sequence). V lost 3 bases to trimming and J lost 4 bases, with 12 bases between them. CDR3 length: 14 amino acids.

This clone occurred once. CDR3 loop: CASSAHRNLAKNIQYF. CDR3 nucleotides: TGTGCCAGCAGCGCTCACAGGAACCTAGCCAAAAACATTCAGTACTTC. This sequence joins TRBV7-2 and TRBJ2-4; D may be TRBD1 (5 bases). Germline lookup yields CDR1 SGHTA and CDR2 FQGNSA. Trimming removed 5 bases at V and 0 bases at J, with 14 bases between. The CDR3 has 16 residues. The whole variable domain, filled in from reference TRBV7-2 and TRBJ2-4, reads GAGVSQSPSNKVTEKGKDVELRCDPISGHTALYWYRQSLGQGLEFLIYFQGNSAPDKSGLPSDRFSAERTGGSVSTLTIQRTQQEDSAVYLCASSAHRNLAKNIQYFGAGTRLSVL.